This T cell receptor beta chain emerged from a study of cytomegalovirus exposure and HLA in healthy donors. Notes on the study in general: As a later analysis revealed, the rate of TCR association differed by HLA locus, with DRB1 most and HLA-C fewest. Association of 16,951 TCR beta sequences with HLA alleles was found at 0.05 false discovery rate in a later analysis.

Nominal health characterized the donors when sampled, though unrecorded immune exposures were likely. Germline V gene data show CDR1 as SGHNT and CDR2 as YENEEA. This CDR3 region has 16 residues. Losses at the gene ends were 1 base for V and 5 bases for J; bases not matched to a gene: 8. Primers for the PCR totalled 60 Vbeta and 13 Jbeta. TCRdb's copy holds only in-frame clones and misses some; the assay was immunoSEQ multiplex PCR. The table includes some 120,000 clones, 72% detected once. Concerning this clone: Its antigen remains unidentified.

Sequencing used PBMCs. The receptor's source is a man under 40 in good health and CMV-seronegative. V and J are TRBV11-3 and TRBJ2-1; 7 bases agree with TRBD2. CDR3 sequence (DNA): TGTGCCAGCAGCTTAGTGTTAGGGACTAACAACAATGAGCAGTTCTTC. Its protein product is CASSLVLGTNNNEQFF.